This T cell receptor (beta chain) derives from a study of patients and donors after allogeneic stem cell transplantation. TCRdb re-derived calls from the RT-PCR reads in MiXCR, one entry per CDR3 protein. In the table there are 150,000 to 250,000 distinct CDR3 sequences, approximately 41% of which are singletons. V lost 2 bases, J lost 8 bases, and 12 bases lay in between. The CDR3 loop spans 14 amino acids. Germline CDR1 SGHVS, CDR2 FNYEAQ. The TCR comes from a human donor who was either an allogeneic HSCT recipient or a stem cell or donor lymphocyte infusion donor (not recorded which). It is not recorded whose cells these are; they may come from a transplant donor. Material for sequencing was blood, either unsorted or a sorted T cell fraction (not recorded which). The rearrangement joins TRBV7-6 to TRBJ1-4, with D maybe TRBD1 (5 bases). The CDR3 coding sequence is TGTGCCAGCAGCTTAACCCCAGGGAGGGAAAAACTGTTTTTT. This gives the protein CASSLTPGREKLFF.